The 31 T cell receptor beta chains below all came from one sample that was sequenced in a study of Graves' ophthalmopathy and Graves' hyperthyroidism. Beta-chain TCR CDR3 regions were amplified from RNA transcripts. An initial RT-PCR round employing HTBI primers preceded a second-round multiplex PCR. TCRdb reanalysed the multiplex PCR reads using MiXCR and keeps one entry per CDR3 protein. The sample lists 300,000 to 350,000 distinct CDR3 sequences, roughly 16% occurring once. The sample was peripheral blood. The source of these receptors is an adult man with Graves' ophthalmopathy.

This clonotype was observed at least ten times. The J gene is TRBJ2-7, the V gene TRBV6-1, with D possibly being TRBD1 (6 bases). In germline, CDR1 is MNHNS, CDR2 SASEGT. This CDR3 comprises 13 residues. Trimming pared 7 bases from V and 4 bases from J, leaving 14 bases between. CDR3 sequence: CASNRDTTYEQYF. The CDR3 nucleotides are TGTGCCAGCAACCGGGACACGACGTACGAGCAGTACTTC.

Remarks on this clonotype: Germline is not matched at one junction end, which may reflect a read error. The chain uses TRBV28 and TRBJ2-5, with D uncertain. CDR1 and CDR2 (germline): MDHEN, SYDVKM. The CDR3 contains 16 residues. DNA of the CDR3: TGTACCAGCACCACAGTGAGGAGAACCTCTAGGGAGACCCAGTACTTC. Its protein is CTSTTVRRTSRETQYF.

This clonotype showed up many times. The V and J genes are TRBV2 and TRBJ2-5; no clear D gene. The CDR3 contains 12 residues. The germline CDR1 and CDR2 sequences are SNHLY and FYNNEI. V was trimmed by 6 bases and J by 4 bases, leaving 9 bases between them. The CDR3 region has the DNA TGTGCCAGCAGGGGGATGGTAGAGACCCAGTACTTC. Its translation is CASRGMVETQYF.

At least ten counts were recorded for this clonotype. The J gene is TRBJ1-1, the V gene TRBV6-1, with a tentative D call TRBD1 (6 bases). The CDR3 runs 13 residues. Per the germline V gene, CDR1 is MNHNS and CDR2 is SASEGT. V was pared by 6 bases and J by 13 bases, with 21 bases between. The CDR3 protein is CASSPRQASRGFF. The CDR3 coding sequence is TGTGCCAGCAGCCCTCGACAGGCCTCCAGGGGTTTCTTT.

This clonotype occurred many times. The gene calls are TRBV6-1 and TRBJ2-5; D is possibly TRBD2 (6 bases). Germline CDR1 MNHNS, CDR2 SASEGT. The CDR3 has 14 amino acids. With 6 bases removed from V and 5 bases from J, the gap between germline ends came to 16 bases. For the CDR3, the DNA is TGTGCCAGCAGCCGAAGTGGGGGGTTTGAGACCCAGTACTTC. This translates into CASSRSGGFETQYF.

This clonotype was found many times. The chain uses TRBV12-3 or TRBV12-4 and TRBJ2-5, with D perhaps TRBD1 (6 bases). The ends were cut back, 6 bases at V and 3 bases at J, with 8 bases in the middle. This CDR3 has 12 amino acids. The CDR3 is CASRHREETQYF. CDR3 in DNA: TGTGCCAGCAGACACAGGGAAGAGACCCAGTACTTC.

This clonotype came up once. The rearrangement joins TRBV7-2 to TRBJ2-7, with 7 bases that match TRBD1. V lost 5 bases, J lost 9 bases, and 10 bases stayed unmatched. Germline assignment: CDR1 SGHTA and CDR2 FQGNSA. This CDR3 contains 13 residues. This CDR3 reads CASSERQGLLQYF. DNA for the CDR3: TGTGCCAGCAGCGAGAGACAGGGATTGTTGCAGTACTTC.

This clonotype was seen a handful of times. A much larger clone lies one base from this, so it may be a read error. The genes are TRBV2 and TRBJ2-3; tentative D call: TRBD1 (5 bases). This CDR3 contains 14 residues. Germline V lookup: CDR1 SNHLY, CDR2 FYNNEI. The V end lost 10 bases, the J end lost 1 base, and 15 bases lay between the germline ends. The CDR3: CATVPGRGTDTQYF. DNA for the CDR3: TGTGCCACCGTGCCGGGCAGGGGCACAGATACGCAGTATTTT.

This clonotype was seen repeatedly, ten times or more. The chain employs TRBV24-1 and TRBJ1-1, with a weak D call TRBD1 (6 bases). Per germline, CDR1 KGHDR and CDR2 SFDVKD. CDR3 size: 12 residues. The V and J ends lost 9 bases and 2 bases respectively, with 9 bases between them. DNA for the CDR3: TGTGCCACCCGGGGGCAAAACACTGAAGCTTTCTTT. Its protein is CATRGQNTEAFF.

The V gene is TRBV18, the J gene TRBJ2-7; 10 positions agree with TRBD2. This CDR3 is 16 amino acids long. After removal of 0 bases from V and 5 bases from J, the junction contained 7 bases not matched to a gene. The germline gives CDR1 KGHSH, CDR2 LQKENI. CDR3 in amino acids: CASSPPSSGRAHEQYF. The CDR3 DNA is TGTGCCAGCTCACCACCGTCCAGCGGGAGGGCGCACGAGCAGTACTTC.

This clonotype has at least ten counts. The CDR3 protein is CASSERELYEQYF. For the CDR3, the DNA is TGTGCCAGCAGTGAGCGGGAACTCTACGAGCAGTACTTC. The chain is built from TRBV2 and TRBJ2-7; tentative D call: TRBD2 (6 bases). V lost 3 bases and J lost 3, with 9 bases in between. The CDR3 has 13 residues. Germline-derived CDR1 and CDR2 are SNHLY and FYNNEI.

This clonotype has at least ten counts. The V call is TRBV9, the J call TRBJ2-5; D unclear. The germline V gene encodes CDR1 SGDLS and CDR2 YYNGEE. Between the trimmed V and J ends, which lost 3 bases and 1 base, there was a span of 7 bases. The CDR3 has 13 residues. The CDR3 DNA reads as TGTGCCAGCAGCGGTGTGGTCCAAGAGACCCAGTACTTC. Translating gives CASSGVVQETQYF. The full variable domain, in which reference TRBV9 and TRBJ2-5 provide the parts outside the CDR3, is DSGVTQTPKHLITATGQRVTLRCSPRSGDLSVYWYQQSLDQGLQFLIQYYNGEERAKGNILERFSAQQFPDLHSELNLSSLELGDSALYFCASSGVVQETQYFGPGTRLLVL.

The chain couples TRBV6-1 to TRBJ2-7; the match to TRBD1 covers 7 bases. J lost 5 bases, V lost 6 bases, and 7 bases had no gene match. The length of the CDR3 is 13 residues. Germline V gene data show CDR1 as MNHNS and CDR2 as SASEGT. The CDR3: CASRGQLRDEQYF. CDR3 coding DNA: TGTGCCAGCAGGGGACAGTTGCGGGACGAGCAGTACTTC.

This clonotype was recorded many times. The chain recombines TRBV6-1 with TRBJ2-5, with D unresolved. CDR3 size: 16 residues. V was trimmed by 1 base and J by 2 bases, leaving 14 bases between them. CDR1 and CDR2 from the germline V gene are MNHNS and SASEGT. CDR3 sequence reads: CASSEGLTSAQETQYF. The CDR3 nucleotides read TGTGCCAGCAGTGAAGGCCTGACATCGGCTCAAGAGACCCAGTACTTC.

This clonotype was observed at least ten times. The rearrangement joins TRBV5-1 to TRBJ2-2; TRBD2 agrees at 11 bases. The trim removed 4 bases at V and 1 base at J, leaving 6 bases unmatched. The CDR3 has 17 amino acids. In germline, CDR1 is SGHRS, CDR2 YFSETQ. CDR3 sequence reads: CASSPSGLAVNTGELFF. The CDR3 DNA reads TGCGCCAGCAGCCCTTCGGGACTAGCGGTGAACACCGGGGAGCTGTTTTTT.

Ten or more counts support this clonotype. This chain joins TRBV20-1 and TRBJ2-5; 12 nucleotides agree with TRBD2. In germline, CDR1 is DFQATT, CDR2 SNEGSKA (reference sequence). Unmatched junction bases numbered 2, after V lost 5 bases and J lost 1 base. CDR3 length equals 14 residues. The CDR3 DNA follows: TGCAGTGCTGCTAGCGGGGGGGTCCAAGAGACCCAGTACTTC. This sequence encodes CSAASGGVQETQYF.

This clonotype was seen many times. The chain is built from TRBV30 and TRBJ1-2, with a weak D call TRBD1 (6 bases). The CDR3 runs to 16 residues. Germline loops: CDR1 GTSNPN, CDR2 SVGIG (reference sequence). The ends were cut back, 4 bases at V and 2 bases at J, with 20 bases in the middle. The CDR3 nucleotides are TGTGCCTGGAACAGGGACTTTTATTTACTAAACTATGGCTACACCTTC. Its translation is CAWNRDFYLLNYGYTF.

This chain connects TRBV28 to TRBJ1-6; D is unclear. The V end was cut by 5 bases, the J end by 2 bases, with 7 bases between. Germline CDR1 is MDHEN and CDR2 is SYDVKM. The CDR3 is 14 amino acids. The CDR3: CASSLHPYNSPLHF. CDR3 DNA: TGTGCCAGCAGTCTCCATCCCTATAATTCACCCCTCCACTTT.

This clonotype occurred many times. The genes are TRBV14 and TRBJ2-4, with D unresolved. The germline V gene has CDR1 SGHDN and CDR2 FVKESK. V lost 0 bases, J lost 2 bases, and 17 bases lay in between. The CDR3 loop spans 18 amino acids. This CDR3 reads CASSQEHGPDPTKNIQYF. The CDR3 nucleotides read TGTGCCAGCAGCCAAGAGCACGGGCCAGACCCAACCAAAAACATTCAGTACTTC.

This clonotype was detected many times. The chain couples TRBV11-2 to TRBJ1-2; D is undetermined. V lost 6 bases and J 2 bases, leaving 7 bases between the germline ends. This CDR3 has 12 residues. Germline V CDR1 and CDR2: SGHAT, FQNNGV. The CDR3 DNA reads TGTGCCAGCAGTCATAGGAACTATGGCTACACCTTC. Residues: CASSHRNYGYTF.

This clonotype was seen many times. This chain uses TRBV6-5 with TRBJ1-3; the match to TRBD1 covers 12 bases. The germline V gene encodes CDR1 MNHEY and CDR2 SVGAGI. The CDR3 loop spans 17 amino acids. V shed 2 bases, J shed 2 bases, and the junction held 4 bases outside the gene matches. DNA of the CDR3: TGTGCCAGCAGTTACACGGGACAGGGGGCAACTGGAAACACCATATATTTT. It codes for CASSYTGQGATGNTIYF.

V and J are TRBV27 and TRBJ1-2, with 7 bases aligning to TRBD1. This CDR3 has 17 amino acids. The V gene end was trimmed by 6 bases and the J gene end by 5 bases; junction bases not matched to a gene: 18. Germline V CDR1 and CDR2: MNHEY, SMNVEV (reference sequence). CDR3 sequence reads: CASRARGAYPARYGYTF. The CDR3 DNA reads as TGTGCCAGCAGGGCCAGGGGGGCATACCCGGCGAGATATGGCTACACCTTC.

This clonotype was counted at least ten times. The chain employs TRBV15 and TRBJ1-2; D gene uncertain. Trimming stripped 0 bases from V and 4 bases from J, with 12 bases between. Per the germline V gene, CDR1 is LNHNV and CDR2 is YYDKDF (reference sequence). The CDR3 loop spans 15 amino acids. The CDR3 is CATSRDGQSPYGYTF. The CDR3 coding sequence is TGTGCCACCAGCAGAGATGGCCAATCCCCCTATGGCTACACCTTC.

In its sample, this clonotype was seen many times. The chain's CDR3 is CASTAGLAGGLSYEQYF. The DNA for the CDR3 is TGTGCCAGCACCGCGGGACTAGCGGGGGGACTCAGCTACGAGCAGTACTTC. The V gene is TRBV6-5, the J gene TRBJ2-7; 15 bases align to TRBD2. The CDR3 is made up of 17 amino acids. V lost 7 bases to trimming and J lost 3 bases; unmatched junction nucleotides: 10. The germline V gene has CDR1 MNHEY and CDR2 SVGAGI.

This clonotype was detected ten times or more. The chain has TRBV7-2 and TRBJ2-7, with a weak D call TRBD1 (6 bases). Germline assignment: CDR1 SGHTA and CDR2 FQGNSA. V lost 6 bases, J lost 0 bases, and 15 bases lay in between. This CDR3 is 15 amino acids long. The CDR3 reads CASSIQGTGSYEQYF. The CDR3, as DNA: TGTGCCAGCAGTATACAGGGTACGGGCTCCTACGAGCAGTACTTC.

This clonotype was counted ten times or more. The V call is TRBV5-1, the J call TRBJ2-7, with D uncertain. V dropped 0 bases and J dropped 0 bases, with 10 bases sitting between them. The CDR3 has 15 residues. CDR1 is SGHRS, CDR2 YFSETQ, per germline. CDR3 region: CASSLVDKPSYEQYF. The CDR3, as DNA: TGCGCCAGCAGCTTGGTCGACAAACCCTCCTACGAGCAGTACTTC.

This clonotype was picked up many times. This chain links TRBV7-2 with TRBJ1-3; the match to TRBD1 covers 7 bases. Germline V lookup: CDR1 SGHTA, CDR2 FQGNSA. The junction had 6 bases not matched to a gene; V was cut back by 1 base and J by 6 bases. The CDR3 extends over 15 amino acids. For the CDR3, the DNA is TGTGCCAGCAGCTTAGGGGGACAGCCGGAAAACACCATATATTTT. Residues: CASSLGGQPENTIYF.

This clonotype was seen ten or more times. The chain has TRBV2 and TRBJ2-7; D gene unclear. V was clipped by 4 bases and J by 3 bases, with 10 bases between them. Germline CDR1 and CDR2: SNHLY and FYNNEI. The CDR3 length is 13 residues. CDR3 sequence: CASSARVVYEQYF. The CDR3 nucleotides read TGTGCCAGCAGTGCAAGGGTGGTCTACGAGCAGTACTTC.

This clonotype has a count of ten or more. The chain is built from TRBV5-1 and TRBJ1-5; D not resolved. This CDR3 contains 13 residues. Trimming shortened V by 0 bases and J by 5 bases, and 6 bases separated the two germline ends. Per the germline V gene, CDR1 is SGHRS and CDR2 is YFSETQ. CDR3 coding DNA: TGCGCCAGCAGCTTGGGTGGGGATCAGCCCCAGCATTTT. This gives the protein CASSLGGDQPQHF.

This clonotype was counted at least ten times. The gene calls are TRBV5-1 and TRBJ2-5; the match to TRBD1 covers 7 bases. There are 15 residues in the CDR3. CDR1 is SGHRS and CDR2 is YFSETQ in the germline V gene. J lost 5 bases, V lost 4 bases, and 11 bases had no gene match. CDR3 loop: CASSSYNRGSETQYF. Written as DNA, the CDR3 is TGCGCCAGCAGCAGCTATAACAGGGGTTCGGAGACCCAGTACTTC.

This clonotype was picked up many times. As DNA, the CDR3 is TGTGCCAGCAGTTTTTATAGCGGTCGGCCCGGGGAGCTGTTTTTT. Translation: CASSFYSGRPGELFF. This sequence joins TRBV6-5 and TRBJ2-2, with D perhaps TRBD2 (6 bases). The CDR3 length is 15 residues. Germline V gene sequence: CDR1 MNHEY, CDR2 SVGAGI. V shed 4 bases and J shed 6 bases, with 15 bases lying between them.